The sequence of this T cell receptor (beta chain) was determined in a study of molecular identifiers for immune sequencing clone quantification. Libraries of naive CD8 cells were prepared from around 20,000 to 1,000,000 sorted cells using 10%, 30% or 50% RNA. Germline CDR1 reads MGHDK; CDR2 reads SYGVNS. With 1 base removed from V and 4 bases from J, the gap between germline ends came to 13 bases. CDR3 size: 15 residues. This clonotype was seen repeatedly, ten times or more. MiXCR was run by TCRdb on the PCR reads, yielding one entry per CDR3 protein. Of some 650,000 distinct CDR3 sequences listed, just under 20% were seen once; the top ten hold under 0.95%.

This chain links TRBV25-1 with TRBJ1-1, with D possibly being TRBD1 (5 bases). The clonotype originates from a human donor in good health. Some libraries in this study had Jurkat cell RNA spiked in. Sequencing was done on a sample of naive CD8+ T cells from blood, with Jurkat cell RNA spiked in. The subset was: FACS-sorted CD8+CD4-CCR7+CD45RA+ naive T cells. The CDR3 nucleotides are TGTGCCAGCAGTGAATTCCAGGGTGTGTTCACTGAAGCTTTCTTT. Translating it yields CASSEFQGVFTEAFF.